Each of the 9 T cell receptor beta chains below was sequenced from the same sample in a study of blood T cells in healthy people across ages. The second PCR ran about 6 to 11 cycles with a sample-barcoded 5' primer and J-beta primers. MiXCR was run by TCRdb on the 5' RACE reads, yielding one entry per CDR3 protein. Of over a million distinct CDR3 sequences listed, 40% to 50% are singletons. The sample comprised blood. The receptor set was obtained from a woman between 18 and 30 years old in good health.

This clonotype occurred a few times. The chain links TRBV5-1 to TRBJ1-4; 7 nucleotides match TRBD1. This CDR3 region has 17 residues. Germline V lookup: CDR1 SGHRS, CDR2 YFSETQ. J was trimmed by 4 bases and V by 2 bases; bases with no gene match: 11. The CDR3 region is CASSFHRGQHYNEKLFF. CDR3 nucleotide sequence: TGCGCCAGCAGCTTTCACAGGGGCCAACATTATAATGAAAAACTGTTTTTT.

This clonotype was counted many times. J is TRBJ1-2 and V is TRBV29-1; 9 bases align to TRBD1. Germline CDR1 reads SQVTM; CDR2 reads ANQGSEA. Trimming took 3 bases from V and 4 from J; bases not matched to a gene: 3. This CDR3 has 13 residues. The CDR3 is CSVEEDRGYGYTF. The CDR3 DNA is TGCAGCGTTGAGGAGGACAGGGGCTATGGCTACACCTTC.

This clonotype turned up a few times. The rearrangement joins TRBV10-3 to TRBJ2-1; 11 bases fit TRBD2. CDR1 is ENHRY and CDR2 is SYGVKD in the germline V gene. With 4 bases clipped from V and 5 bases from J, the junction kept 7 bases outside the gene matches. This CDR3 contains 16 residues. CDR3 bases: TGTGCCATCAGTGTGGACGGGACTAGCGGTCACAATGAGCAGTTCTTC. Translation gives CAISVDGTSGHNEQFF.

The chain joins TRBV21-1 to TRBJ1-2; no check of the table's D call, TRBD1, against the DNA was made. TRBV21-1 is deemed a pseudogene. The CDR3 is made up of 14 amino acids. The CDR3: CASSNGAGDYGYTF. The CDR3 DNA follows: TGTGCCAGCAGCAACGGGGCAGGGGACTATGGCTACACCTTC.

This sequence joins TRBV20-1 and TRBJ2-1, with D possibly matching TRBD1 (5 bases). Germline V gene data show CDR1 as DFQATT and CDR2 as SNEGSKA (reference sequence). The CDR3 totals 13 residues. V was trimmed by 6 bases and J by 7 bases, leaving 16 bases between them. The CDR3 reads CSARAGPANEQFF. CDR3 nucleotide sequence: TGCAGTGCCCGGGCAGGGCCAGCGAATGAGCAGTTCTTC.

J is TRBJ1-2 and V is TRBV9; 10 bases match TRBD1. V gave up 3 bases and J gave up 2 bases; unmatched junction bases: 4. Germline V gene data show CDR1 as SGDLS and CDR2 as YYNGEE. The CDR3 totals 15 residues. The CDR3 bases are TGTGCCAGCAGCGATGGACAGGGGGGGAACTATGGCTACACCTTC. It is translated as CASSDGQGGNYGYTF.

The chain combines TRBV29-1 with TRBJ2-5; D not resolved. The CDR3 covers 13 residues. With 2 bases removed from V and 6 bases from J, the gap between germline ends came to 13 bases. CDR1 is SQVTM and CDR2 is ANQGSEA in the germline V gene. In nucleotides, the CDR3 is TGCAGCGTTGAACGTGAGCTAGGGAAGACCCAGTACTTC. This encodes CSVERELGKTQYF.

This chain connects TRBV6-5 to TRBJ2-7; 7 bases agree with TRBD1. Germline assignment: CDR1 MNHEY and CDR2 SVGAGI. The J segment lost 2 bases and the V segment lost 2 bases, leaving 9 bases of the junction unmatched. The CDR3 covers 16 residues. In nucleotides, the CDR3 is TGTGCCAGCAGTTACAGCCTGACAGGGTCCGCCTACGAGCAGTACTTC. This translates into CASSYSLTGSAYEQYF.

The chain is built from TRBV5-6 and TRBJ1-2; D is undetermined. This CDR3 region has 15 residues. Germline values: CDR1 SGHDT, CDR2 YYEEEE. V lost 2 bases to trimming and J lost 0 bases, with 11 bases between them. CDR3: CASSFYWIANYGYTF. The DNA of the CDR3 is TGTGCCAGCAGCTTTTACTGGATTGCTAACTATGGCTACACCTTC.